The 29 T cell receptor beta chains below come from one sample, sequenced in a study of cytomegalovirus exposure and HLA in healthy donors (dated by TCRdb to the late 2010s). Libraries were constructed by the immunoSEQ multiplex PCR assay. A mixture of 60 forward primers for TCR Vbeta segments and 13 reverse primers for TCR Jbeta segments was used in the multiplex PCR. What TCRdb holds here is the immuneACCESS table cut down to in-frame rearrangements. Part of the clones is not present; checked against another copy, under half of the missing clones reflect an unresolved V gene, and the others are unexplained. The sample table holds about 120,000 clones, of which 50% to 75% were seen once. Less than 9% of the sample is in the top ten clones. Sequencing used PBMCs. The receptors were gathered from a woman aged 40 to 50 in good health and CMV-seropositive.

The chain employs TRBV9 and TRBJ1-2; a possible D gene is TRBD1 (6 bases). CDR3 length: 15 amino acids. CDR1 and CDR2 (germline): SGDLS, YYNGEE. Trimming pared 0 bases from V and 4 bases from J, leaving 13 bases between. CDR3 bases: TGTGCCAGCAGCGTAGAGGACAGTGCGCTCTATGGCTACACCTTC. Translated: CASSVEDSALYGYTF.

The chain carries TRBV5-5 and TRBJ2-7; 11 nucleotides agree with TRBD1. The V segment lost 3 bases and the J segment 4 bases; nucleotides outside the gene matches: 3. Germline lookup yields CDR1 SGHKS and CDR2 YYEKEE (reference sequence). The CDR3 sequence is 14 residues long. The CDR3 protein is CASSWDRGIYEQYF. CDR3 sequence (DNA): TGTGCCAGCAGCTGGGACAGGGGGATTTACGAGCAGTACTTC.

This clone was seen a handful of times. V is TRBV9 and J is TRBJ1-3, with 9 bases identical to TRBD1. Germline assignment: CDR1 SGDLS and CDR2 YYNGEE. Unmatched junction bases numbered 4, after V lost 2 bases and J lost 1 base. The CDR3 runs to 16 residues. CDR3 loop: CASSVTGGVSGNTIYF. CDR3 DNA sequence: TGTGCCAGCAGCGTGACAGGGGGGGTATCTGGAAACACCATATATTTT.

This chain connects TRBV27 to TRBJ2-1; D not certain. CDR3 length: 14 residues. Germline V gene data show CDR1 as MNHEY and CDR2 as SMNVEV (reference sequence). Trimming cost V 5 bases and J 6 bases, with 14 bases left between them. The chain's CDR3 is CASSLPDWSNEQFF. The CDR3, as DNA: TGTGCCAGCAGTCTACCCGACTGGAGCAATGAGCAGTTCTTC.

The genes are TRBV10-2 and TRBJ1-4; no definite D call. This CDR3 has 14 residues. Trimming removed 6 bases at V and 10 bases at J, with 18 bases between. Germline-derived CDR1 and CDR2 are WSHSY and SAAADI. The CDR3 nucleotides read TGCGCCAGCAGAGACACCGCAACGGGAGGAAAACTGTTTTTT. Translating gives CASRDTATGGKLFF.

This rearrangement joins TRBV7-9 to TRBJ1-3; D is perhaps TRBD1 (5 bases). This CDR3 is 14 amino acids long. Trimming took off 6 bases at V and 2 bases at J, with 11 bases between the two ends. Germline CDR1 SEHNR, CDR2 FQNEAQ (reference sequence). This CDR3 is CASSLTGAGNTIYF. CDR3 in DNA: TGTGCCAGCAGTTTAACAGGAGCTGGAAACACCATATATTTT. Drawing the rest from reference TRBV7-9 and TRBJ1-3, the complete variable domain is DTGVSQNPRHKITKRGQNVTFRCDPISEHNRLYWYRQTLGQGPEFLTYFQNEAQLEKSRLLSDRFSAERPKGSFSTLEIQRTEQGDSAMYLCASSLTGAGNTIYFGEGSWLTVV.

This clone has a handful of counts. V usage is TRBV7-9 and J usage is TRBJ2-3; 11 nucleotides match TRBD2. Trimming removed 2 bases from V and 7 bases from J; junction bases left unmatched: 5. This CDR3 spans 15 amino acids. Per germline, CDR1 SEHNR and CDR2 FQNEAQ (reference sequence). CDR3 in DNA: TGTGCCAGCAGCTTATTAGCGGGAGGGGCCAATACGCAGTATTTT. Its protein is CASSLLAGGANTQYF.

The rearrangement links TRBV7-2 to TRBJ2-4; TRBD2 might be the D (6 bases). The V gene lost 5 bases and the J gene lost 7 bases, with 15 bases spanning the gap. The germline V gene encodes CDR1 SGHTA and CDR2 FQGNSA. The length of the CDR3 is 14 residues. CDR3 region: CASSPGEAGNIQYF. The CDR3 DNA reads as TGTGCCAGCAGCCCAGGCGAGGCGGGGAACATTCAGTACTTC.

The V gene is TRBV5-6, the J gene TRBJ2-1; weak D call: TRBD2 (6 bases). Germline CDR1 reads SGHDT; CDR2 reads YYEEEE. V was clipped by 5 bases and J by 9 bases, with 18 bases between them. CDR3 size: 14 residues. The CDR3 protein is CASRRGTGVGEQFF. CDR3 sequence (DNA): TGTGCCAGCAGGCGGGGCACCGGGGTGGGTGAGCAGTTCTTC.

The rearrangement joins TRBV19 to TRBJ2-5; 9 bases are a match to TRBD2. The V and J ends lost 7 bases and 4 bases, in that order; junction bases with no gene match: 10. In germline, CDR1 is LNHDA, CDR2 SQIVND (reference sequence). The CDR3 contains 15 residues. DNA of the CDR3: TGTGCCAGTACCAGACTAGCGGACCCAGGAGAGACCCAGTACTTC. Protein product: CASTRLADPGETQYF.

The chain carries TRBV6-5 and TRBJ1-5; D perhaps matches TRBD1 (5 bases). This CDR3 has 16 amino acids. The V end lost 0 bases, the J end lost 5 bases, and 14 bases lay between the germline ends. Germline V gene lookup returns CDR1 MNHEY and CDR2 SVGAGI. CDR3 DNA sequence: TGTGCCAGCAGTTACTCTAGCCCCTCGGGGGATCAGCCCCAGCATTTT. Translated, it gives CASSYSSPSGDQPQHF.

This clone showed up just a few times. The genes are TRBV10-3 and TRBJ2-3, with TRBD1 as a possible D gene (6 bases). The CDR3 covers 13 residues. The V end was cut by 9 bases, the J end by 2 bases, with 12 bases between. Germline CDR1 and CDR2: ENHRY and SYGVKD. CDR3 region: CAIRQEHTDTQYF. In nucleotides, the CDR3 is TGTGCCATTAGACAGGAGCACACAGATACGCAGTATTTT.

The chain recombines TRBV9 with TRBJ2-1; the D is unclear. V lost 0 bases, J lost 0 bases, and 7 bases lay in between. The germline CDR1 and CDR2 sequences are SGDLS and YYNGEE. This CDR3 is built from 15 residues. CDR3 loop: CASSVGPSSYNEQFF. For the CDR3, the DNA is TGTGCCAGCAGCGTAGGCCCCAGCTCCTACAATGAGCAGTTCTTC.

V is TRBV5-6 and J is TRBJ2-7; D perhaps matches TRBD2 (6 bases). This CDR3 is 16 amino acids long. Germline lookup yields CDR1 SGHDT and CDR2 YYEEEE. V was clipped by 3 bases and J by 0 bases, with 16 bases between them. CDR3 amino acids: CASSSAWTTASYEQYF. In DNA, the CDR3 is TGTGCCAGCAGCTCGGCCTGGACTACCGCCTCCTACGAGCAGTACTTC.

This clone was detected once. This chain joins TRBV27 and TRBJ1-4, with 9 nucleotides matching TRBD1. Germline V gives CDR1 MNHEY, CDR2 SMNVEV (reference sequence). Losses at the gene ends were 2 bases for V and 8 bases for J; bases not matched to a gene: 6. The CDR3 contains 15 residues. The CDR3 region has the DNA TGTGCCAGCAGTTTAGGACAGGGGTCTGCCGAAAAACTGTTTTTT. It encodes CASSLGQGSAEKLFF.

The CDR3: CASSFRGRGTEAFF. As DNA, the CDR3 is TGTGCCAGCAGCTTCCGCGGGCGGGGAACTGAAGCTTTCTTT. The V call is TRBV7-9, the J call TRBJ1-1; D unclear. Germline-derived CDR1 and CDR2 are SEHNR and FQNEAQ (reference sequence). This CDR3 comprises 14 residues. The V and J ends lost 3 bases and 5 bases respectively, with 13 bases between them.

The rearrangement links TRBV27 to TRBJ2-1, with 7 bases matching TRBD1. The trim removed 7 bases at V and 0 bases at J, leaving 9 bases unmatched. Looked up from germline, CDR1 is MNHEY and CDR2 is SMNVEV (reference sequence). There are 16 residues in the CDR3. The CDR3 nucleotides read TGTGCCAGCACCCGGACAGGCCCCCGCTCCTACAATGAGCAGTTCTTC. Its protein product is CASTRTGPRSYNEQFF.

V gene TRBV6-5 combines with J gene TRBJ2-1, with 11 bases identical to TRBD2. The germline V gene encodes CDR1 MNHEY and CDR2 SVGAGI. The CDR3 runs 16 residues. V trimming: 2 bases; J trimming: 6 bases; junction bases outside the gene matches: 6. The CDR3 DNA reads TGTGCCAGCAGTTACATCCTAGCGGGGGGCTTCAATGAGCAGTTCTTC. Protein product: CASSYILAGGFNEQFF.

The V gene is TRBV29-1, the J gene TRBJ1-1, with TRBD1 matching 8 bases. J lost 3 bases, V lost 7 bases, and 4 bases had no gene match. This CDR3 region has 12 residues. From germline, CDR1 is SQVTM and CDR2 ANQGSEA. CDR3 DNA sequence: TGCAGCGGCCAACAGGGGGACACTGAAGCTTTCTTT. Encoded protein: CSGQQGDTEAFF.

J is TRBJ2-7 and V is TRBV7-3; TRBD2 agrees at 7 bases. The CDR3 is 14 residues long. Germline loops: CDR1 SGHTA, CDR2 FQGTGA. V was pared by 3 bases and J by 2 bases, with 4 bases of the junction left unmatched. The CDR3 is CASSLAAGAYEQYF. The CDR3 DNA is TGTGCCAGCAGCTTGGCGGCGGGAGCCTACGAGCAGTACTTC.

The chain joins TRBV9 to TRBJ2-1; tentative D call: TRBD1 (7 bases). The CDR3 totals 15 residues. V lost 3 bases to trimming and J lost 1 base, with 11 bases between them. Per germline, CDR1 SGDLS and CDR2 YYNGEE. The CDR3 coding sequence is TGTGCCAGCAGCGAGGCAGGGGGGTCCTACAATGAGCAGTTCTTC. Its translation: CASSEAGGSYNEQFF.

The V and J genes are TRBV19 and TRBJ2-7; D gene uncertain. Germline V gene sequence: CDR1 LNHDA, CDR2 SQIVND (reference sequence). The CDR3 extends over 15 amino acids. Trimming took off 1 base at V and 3 bases at J, with 13 bases between the two ends. DNA for the CDR3: TGTGCCAGTAGTATAGCGAGGTTGCCAGTCTACGAGCAGTACTTC. Protein sequence: CASSIARLPVYEQYF.

This clone has a handful of counts. The chain combines TRBV10-2 with TRBJ2-2, with TRBD2 matching 8 bases. This CDR3 contains 16 residues. The V gene's germline CDR1 is WSHSY and CDR2 SAAADI. J lost 5 bases, V lost 4 bases, and 9 bases had no gene match. DNA for the CDR3: TGCGCCAGCAGTGTACTGGCGGGAGGTTGGACCGGGGAGCTGTTTTTT. Amino acids: CASSVLAGGWTGELFF.

This rearrangement joins TRBV2 to TRBJ1-1; a weak D match, TRBD1 (5 bases). CDR3 length equals 15 residues. Per germline, CDR1 SNHLY and CDR2 FYNNEI. Trimming cost V 0 bases and J 5 bases, with 13 bases left between them. This CDR3 is CASSEALLGGTEAFF. The CDR3 DNA reads as TGTGCCAGCAGTGAAGCGCTTCTGGGGGGAACTGAAGCTTTCTTT.

V usage is TRBV15 and J usage is TRBJ2-7; 12 bases line up with TRBD2. The CDR3 consists of 17 residues. Germline V gives CDR1 LNHNV, CDR2 YYDKDF (reference sequence). V lost 0 bases and J lost 4; bases outside the gene matches: 7. The CDR3 spells CATSRDLLAGGGYEQYF. In DNA form, the CDR3 reads TGTGCCACCAGCAGAGATCTACTAGCGGGAGGAGGGTACGAGCAGTACTTC.

The chain links TRBV29-1 to TRBJ2-3; D gene unclear. In germline, CDR1 is SQVTM, CDR2 ANQGSEA. V dropped 3 bases and J dropped 2 bases, with 6 bases sitting between them. The CDR3 loop spans 12 amino acids. The CDR3 loop reads CSVDSPTDTQYF. CDR3 sequence (DNA): TGCAGCGTTGACTCTCCCACAGATACGCAGTATTTT.

This chain uses TRBV5-1 with TRBJ1-1, with D possibly TRBD1 on 5 matching bases. Per germline, CDR1 SGHRS and CDR2 YFSETQ. This CDR3 region has 15 residues. V was cut by 0 bases and J by 0 bases, with 9 bases left in between. CDR3 DNA sequence: TGCGCCAGCAGCTTGGGTCAGGGCATGAACACTGAAGCTTTCTTT. Its translation: CASSLGQGMNTEAFF. The variable domain in full, completed from reference TRBV5-1 and TRBJ1-1, reads KAGVTQTPRYLIKTRGQQVTLSCSPISGHRSVSWYQQTPGQGLQFLFEYFSETQRNKGNFPGRFSGRQFSNSRSEMNVSTLELGDSALYLCASSLGQGMNTEAFFGQGTRLTVV.

This sequence joins TRBV14 and TRBJ1-2; D uncertain. Germline V CDR1 and CDR2: SGHDN, FVKESK. The CDR3 sequence is 13 residues long. V was pared by 1 base and J by 8 bases, with 11 bases between. CDR3 bases: TGTGCCAGCAGCCAAGCCCGGGGTGGCGGCTACACCTTC. Its translation: CASSQARGGGYTF.

The rearrangement joins TRBV6-1 to TRBJ2-5, with TRBD1 matching 7 bases. Germline V gene sequence: CDR1 MNHNS, CDR2 SASEGT. The length of the CDR3 is 13 residues. V shed 6 bases and J 5 bases; nucleotides not matched to a gene: 6. This CDR3 reads CASSLTGLETQYF. CDR3 nucleotide sequence: TGTGCCAGCAGCCTGACAGGGCTGGAGACCCAGTACTTC.